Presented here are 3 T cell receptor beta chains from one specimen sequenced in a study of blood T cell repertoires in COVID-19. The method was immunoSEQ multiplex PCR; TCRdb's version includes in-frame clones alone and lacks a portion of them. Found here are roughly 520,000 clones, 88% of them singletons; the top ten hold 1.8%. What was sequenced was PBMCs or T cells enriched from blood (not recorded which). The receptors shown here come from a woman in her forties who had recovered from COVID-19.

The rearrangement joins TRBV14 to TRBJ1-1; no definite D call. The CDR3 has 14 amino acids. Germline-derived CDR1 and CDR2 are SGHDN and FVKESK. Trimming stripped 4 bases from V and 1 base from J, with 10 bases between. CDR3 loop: CASSPYGANTEAFF. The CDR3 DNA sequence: TGTGCCAGCAGCCCTTACGGAGCGAACACTGAAGCTTTCTTT.

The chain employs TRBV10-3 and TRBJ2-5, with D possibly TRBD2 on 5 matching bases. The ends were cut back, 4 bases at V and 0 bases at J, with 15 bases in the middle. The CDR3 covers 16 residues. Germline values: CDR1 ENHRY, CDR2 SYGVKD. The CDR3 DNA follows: TGTGCCATCAGTGGGACTGGACGGTGGGACCAAGAGACCCAGTACTTC. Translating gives CAISGTGRWDQETQYF.

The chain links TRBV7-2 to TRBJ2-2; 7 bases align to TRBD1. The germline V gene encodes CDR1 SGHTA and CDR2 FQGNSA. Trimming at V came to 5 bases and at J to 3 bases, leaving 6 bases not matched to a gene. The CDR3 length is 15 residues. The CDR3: CASSPGTAHTGELFF. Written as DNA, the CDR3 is TGTGCCAGCAGCCCGGGGACAGCGCACACCGGGGAGCTGTTTTTT.